Listed here is a single T cell receptor (beta chain). Per the original methods: Reference gene primer amplification in the assay estimated nucleated cell counts. The table came from immunoSEQ multiplex PCR; TCRdb's copy has only in-frame clones and leaves some out. The DNA was the basis for D and trimming; V, J and clone size are from that table. The sample records hundreds of thousands of clones, more than 65% being singletons. This sample is part of a study of blood T cell repertoires in COVID-19. Study context: Acute and convalescent COVID-19 samples came from the United States, Italy and Spain. In each case, the material was cDNA or gDNA derived from T cells, B-cell-depleted T cells, or PBMCs.

This CDR3 has 15 amino acids. Germline assignment: CDR1 SGHRS and CDR2 YFSETQ. The V end was cut by 1 base, the J end by 0 bases, with 7 bases between. This sequence was found in a woman older than 75 with acute or convalescent COVID-19. Sequenced input: peripheral blood. The gene calls are TRBV5-1 and TRBJ2-2, with a weak D call TRBD1 (6 bases). The CDR3 DNA follows: TGCGCCAGCAGCTTGACAGGGACGAACACCGGGGAGCTGTTTTTT. Translating gives CASSLTGTNTGELFF.